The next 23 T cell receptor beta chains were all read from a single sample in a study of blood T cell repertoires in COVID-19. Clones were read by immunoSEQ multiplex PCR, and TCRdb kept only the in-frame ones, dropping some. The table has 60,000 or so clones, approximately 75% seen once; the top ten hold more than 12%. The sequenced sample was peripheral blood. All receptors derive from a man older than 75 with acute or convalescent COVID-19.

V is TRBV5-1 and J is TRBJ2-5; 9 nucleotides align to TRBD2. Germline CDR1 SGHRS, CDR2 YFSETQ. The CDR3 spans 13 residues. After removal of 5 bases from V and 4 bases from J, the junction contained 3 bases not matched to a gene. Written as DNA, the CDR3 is TGCGCCAGCAGTGCTAGCGGGGTAGAGACCCAGTACTTC. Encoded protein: CASSASGVETQYF. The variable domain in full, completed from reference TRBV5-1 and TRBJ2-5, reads KAGVTQTPRYLIKTRGQQVTLSCSPISGHRSVSWYQQTPGQGLQFLFEYFSETQRNKGNFPGRFSGRQFSNSRSEMNVSTLELGDSALYLCASSASGVETQYFGPGTRLLVL.

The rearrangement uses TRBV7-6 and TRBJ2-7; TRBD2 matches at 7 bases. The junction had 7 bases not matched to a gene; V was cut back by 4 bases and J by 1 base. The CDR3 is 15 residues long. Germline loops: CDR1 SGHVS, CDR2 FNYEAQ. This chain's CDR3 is CASSSPGTNSYEQYF. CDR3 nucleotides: TGTGCCAGCAGCTCGCCCGGGACTAATTCCTACGAGCAGTACTTC.

The CDR3 region has the DNA TGTGCCAGCAGCGCGGGACAGCAAAACTATGGCTACACCTTC. Amino acids: CASSAGQQNYGYTF. The genes are TRBV5-4 and TRBJ1-2; 7 positions match TRBD1. Looked up from germline, CDR1 is SGHNT and CDR2 is YYREEE (reference sequence). The CDR3 runs to 14 residues. Losses at the gene ends were 4 bases for V and 2 bases for J; bases not matched to a gene: 5.

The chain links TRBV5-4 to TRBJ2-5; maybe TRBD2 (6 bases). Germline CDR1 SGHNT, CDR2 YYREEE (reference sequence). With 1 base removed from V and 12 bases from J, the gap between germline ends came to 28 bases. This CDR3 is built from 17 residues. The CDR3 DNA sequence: TGTGCCAGCAGCTTGTCGGCTGGAGGGGCCCCCCTAACCGGGGAGTACTTC. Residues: CASSLSAGGAPLTGEYF.

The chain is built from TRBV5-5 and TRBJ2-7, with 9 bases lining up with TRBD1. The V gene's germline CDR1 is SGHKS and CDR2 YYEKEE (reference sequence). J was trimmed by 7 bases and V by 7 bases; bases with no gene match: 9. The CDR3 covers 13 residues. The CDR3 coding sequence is TGTGCCAGCTTTGAACAGGGGGCGTATGAGCAGTACTTC. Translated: CASFEQGAYEQYF.

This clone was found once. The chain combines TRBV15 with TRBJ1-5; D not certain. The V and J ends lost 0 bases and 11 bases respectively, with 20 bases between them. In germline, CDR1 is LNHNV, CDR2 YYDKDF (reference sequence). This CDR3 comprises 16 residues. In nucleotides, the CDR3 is TGTGCCACCAGCAGAGAAAATGCGGCCACAATCGGAGCCCAGCATTTT. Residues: CATSRENAATIGAQHF.

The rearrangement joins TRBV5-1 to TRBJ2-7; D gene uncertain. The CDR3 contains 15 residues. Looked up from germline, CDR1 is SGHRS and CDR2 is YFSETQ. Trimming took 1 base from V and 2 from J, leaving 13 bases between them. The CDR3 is CASSLNVDTPYEQYF. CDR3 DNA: TGCGCCAGCAGCTTGAATGTAGACACCCCCTACGAGCAGTACTTC. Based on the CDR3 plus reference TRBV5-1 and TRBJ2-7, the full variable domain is KAGVTQTPRYLIKTRGQQVTLSCSPISGHRSVSWYQQTPGQGLQFLFEYFSETQRNKGNFPGRFSGRQFSNSRSEMNVSTLELGDSALYLCASSLNVDTPYEQYFGPGTRLTVT.

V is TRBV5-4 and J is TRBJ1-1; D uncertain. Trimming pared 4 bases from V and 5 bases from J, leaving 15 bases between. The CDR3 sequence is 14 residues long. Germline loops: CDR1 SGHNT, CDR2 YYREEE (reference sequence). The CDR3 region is CASSPAARLTEAFF. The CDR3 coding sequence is TGTGCCAGCAGCCCAGCGGCAAGGTTAACTGAAGCTTTCTTT. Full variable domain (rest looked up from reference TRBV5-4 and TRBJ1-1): ETGVTQSPTHLIKTRGQQVTLRCSSQSGHNTVSWYQQALGQGPQFIFQYYREEENGRGNFPPRFSGLQFPNYSSELNVNALELDDSALYLCASSPAARLTEAFFGQGTRLTVV.

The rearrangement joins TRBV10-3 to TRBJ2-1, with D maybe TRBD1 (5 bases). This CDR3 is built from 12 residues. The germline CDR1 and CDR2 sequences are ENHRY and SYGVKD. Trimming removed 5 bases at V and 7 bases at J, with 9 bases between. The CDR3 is CAISQTENEQFF. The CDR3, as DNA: TGTGCCATCAGTCAGACAGAGAATGAGCAGTTCTTC.

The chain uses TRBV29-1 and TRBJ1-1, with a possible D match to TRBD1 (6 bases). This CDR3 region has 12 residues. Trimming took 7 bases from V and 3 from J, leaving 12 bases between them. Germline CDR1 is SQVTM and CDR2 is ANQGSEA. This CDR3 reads CSGAQGYTEAFF. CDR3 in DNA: TGCAGCGGAGCTCAGGGGTACACTGAAGCTTTCTTT.

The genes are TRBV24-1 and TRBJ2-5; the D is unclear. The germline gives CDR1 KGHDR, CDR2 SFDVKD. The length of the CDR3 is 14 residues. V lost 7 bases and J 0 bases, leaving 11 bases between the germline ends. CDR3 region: CATSSRHNQETQYF. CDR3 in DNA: TGTGCCACCAGCAGTAGACACAACCAAGAGACCCAGTACTTC.

CDR3 loop: CASSLVPPRTGPYGYTF. The CDR3 region has the DNA TGTGCCAGCAGCTTAGTGCCCCCCCGGACAGGGCCGTATGGCTACACCTTC. This rearrangement joins TRBV7-9 to TRBJ1-2, with 8 bases matching TRBD1. Unmatched junction bases numbered 12, after V lost 1 base and J lost 5 bases. The CDR3 contains 17 residues. Germline lookup yields CDR1 SEHNR and CDR2 FQNEAQ (reference sequence).

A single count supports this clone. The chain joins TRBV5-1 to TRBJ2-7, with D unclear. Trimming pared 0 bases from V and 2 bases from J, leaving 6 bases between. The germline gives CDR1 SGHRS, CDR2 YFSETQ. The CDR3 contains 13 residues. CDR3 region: CASSLDSPYEQYF. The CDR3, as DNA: TGCGCCAGCAGCTTGGACAGCCCCTACGAGCAGTACTTC.

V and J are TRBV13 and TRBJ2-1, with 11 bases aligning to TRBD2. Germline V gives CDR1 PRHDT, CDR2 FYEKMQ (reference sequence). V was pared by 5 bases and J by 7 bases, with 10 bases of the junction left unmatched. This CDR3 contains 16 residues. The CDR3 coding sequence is TGTGCCAGCAGCCTTATTAGCGGGGGGGCGGGAAATGAGCAGTTCTTC. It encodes CASSLISGGAGNEQFF.

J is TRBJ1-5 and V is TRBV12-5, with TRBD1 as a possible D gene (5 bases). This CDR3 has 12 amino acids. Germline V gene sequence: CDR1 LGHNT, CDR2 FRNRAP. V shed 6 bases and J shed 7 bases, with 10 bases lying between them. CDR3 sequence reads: CASGKGVQPQHF. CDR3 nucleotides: TGTGCTAGTGGGAAAGGGGTGCAGCCCCAGCATTTT.

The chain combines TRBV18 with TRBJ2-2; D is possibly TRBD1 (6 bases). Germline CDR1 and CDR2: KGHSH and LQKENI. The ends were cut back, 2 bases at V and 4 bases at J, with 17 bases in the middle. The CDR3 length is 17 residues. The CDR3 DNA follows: TGTGCCAGCTCACCATTGGGGACACCAGGAACCACCGGGGAGCTGTTTTTT. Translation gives CASSPLGTPGTTGELFF.

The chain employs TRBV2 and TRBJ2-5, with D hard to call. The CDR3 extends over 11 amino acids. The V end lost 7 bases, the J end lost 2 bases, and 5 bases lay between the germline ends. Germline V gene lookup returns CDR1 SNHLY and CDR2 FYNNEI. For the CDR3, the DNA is TGTGCCAGCACGAGGCAAGAGACCCAGTACTTC. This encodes CASTRQETQYF. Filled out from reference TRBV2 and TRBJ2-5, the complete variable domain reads EPEVTQTPSHQVTQMGQEVILRCVPISNHLYFYWYRQILGQKVEFLVSFYNNEISEKSEIFDDQFSVERPDGSNFTLKIRSTKLEDSAMYFCASTRQETQYFGPGTRLLVL.

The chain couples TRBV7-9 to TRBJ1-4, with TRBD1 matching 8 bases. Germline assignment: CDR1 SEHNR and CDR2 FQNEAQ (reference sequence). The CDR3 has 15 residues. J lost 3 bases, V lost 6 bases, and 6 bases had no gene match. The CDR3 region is CASSRPGGPNEKLFF. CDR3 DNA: TGTGCCAGCAGTCGCCCAGGGGGCCCTAATGAAAAACTGTTTTTT.

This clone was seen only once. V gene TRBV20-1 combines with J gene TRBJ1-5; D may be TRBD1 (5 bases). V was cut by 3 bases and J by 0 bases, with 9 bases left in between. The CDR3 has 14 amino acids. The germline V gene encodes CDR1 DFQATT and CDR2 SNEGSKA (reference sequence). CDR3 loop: CSASRGNSNQPQHF. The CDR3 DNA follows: TGCAGTGCTAGTCGGGGGAATAGCAATCAGCCCCAGCATTTT.

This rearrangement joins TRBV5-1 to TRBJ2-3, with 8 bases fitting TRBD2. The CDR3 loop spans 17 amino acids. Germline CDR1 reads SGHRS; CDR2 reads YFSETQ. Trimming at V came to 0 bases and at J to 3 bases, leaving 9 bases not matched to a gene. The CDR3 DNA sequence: TGCGCCAGCAGCTTGGAGGGGGGACCTAGCGGGACAGATACGCAGTATTTT. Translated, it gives CASSLEGGPSGTDTQYF.

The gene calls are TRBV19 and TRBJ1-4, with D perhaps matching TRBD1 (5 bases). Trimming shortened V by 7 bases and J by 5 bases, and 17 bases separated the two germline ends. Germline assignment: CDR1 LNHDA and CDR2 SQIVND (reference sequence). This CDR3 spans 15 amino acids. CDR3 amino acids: CASKNQRGPNEKLFF. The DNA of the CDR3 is TGTGCCAGTAAAAACCAAAGGGGTCCAAATGAAAAACTGTTTTTT.

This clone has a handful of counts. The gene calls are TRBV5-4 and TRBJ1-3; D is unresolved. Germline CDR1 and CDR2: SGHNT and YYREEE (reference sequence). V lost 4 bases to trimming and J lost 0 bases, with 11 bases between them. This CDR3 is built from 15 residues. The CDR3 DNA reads TGTGCCAGCAGCAAAACTACGTACTCTGGAAACACCATATATTTT. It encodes CASSKTTYSGNTIYF.

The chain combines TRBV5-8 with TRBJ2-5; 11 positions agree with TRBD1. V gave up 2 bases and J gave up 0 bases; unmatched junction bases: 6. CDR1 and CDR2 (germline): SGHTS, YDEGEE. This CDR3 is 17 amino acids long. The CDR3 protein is CASSFGQGARYQETQYF. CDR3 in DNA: TGTGCCAGCAGCTTTGGACAGGGGGCGCGTTACCAAGAGACCCAGTACTTC.